The present entry profiles one T cell receptor (beta chain) with its context. Per the study methods: Amplification of reference gene primers provided the estimated nucleated cell counts. Only in-frame clones appear in the TCRdb table, and some are missing; sequencing was by immunoSEQ multiplex PCR. V, J and clone size are taken as reported in that table, and D and trimming were inferred from the DNA itself. The data hold some 150,000 clones, with approximately 87% observed a single time. The CDR3 sequence is 19 residues long. The germline V gene encodes CDR1 SGDLS and CDR2 YYNGEE. Trimming removed 0 bases from V and 3 bases from J; junction bases left unmatched: 14. The data derive from a study of blood T cell repertoires in COVID-19. In the study overall: Italy, Spain and the United States were the sources of the convalescent and acute COVID-19 samples. The cDNA or gDNA used as material had been derived from T cells, B-cell-depleted T cells, or PBMCs.

The clonotype was recovered from a man aged 45-65 years who had recovered from COVID-19. Sequenced sample: peripheral blood. The chain combines TRBV9 with TRBJ1-3; 8 bases fit TRBD1. CDR3 protein: CASSVGPLPLDRDGNTIYF. CDR3 nucleotide sequence: TGTGCCAGCAGCGTAGGACCTCTCCCTTTGGACAGGGATGGAAACACCATATATTTT.